This T cell receptor (beta chain) is drawn from a study of blood T cell repertoires in COVID-19. Overall study context: Sites in the United States, Italy and Spain provided acute and convalescent COVID-19 samples.

The CDR3 is 13 amino acids. Trimming cost V 1 base and J 6 bases, with 10 bases left between them. Germline lookup yields CDR1 SGHVS and CDR2 FNYEAQ. Per the original methods: From reference gene primer amplification, estimates of nucleated cell counts were derived. The method was immunoSEQ multiplex PCR; TCRdb's version includes in-frame clones alone and lacks a portion of them. V, J and clone size reflect that table, while D and trimming were determined from the DNA. The sample holds around 160,000 clones; around nine tenths are singletons and the top ten take about 2.3%. Sequences were obtained from peripheral blood. The chain combines TRBV7-6 with TRBJ2-7; D might be TRBD2 (6 bases). This sequence originates from a human donor in a cohort sampled during active COVID-19. CDR3 nucleotide sequence: TGTGCCAGCAGCTTAGTACTCGGGGGCGAGCAGTACTTC. This translates into CASSLVLGGEQYF.